This TCR beta chain was identified in a study of blood T cell repertoires in COVID-19. Study as a whole: COVID-19 samples from acute and convalescent phases originated in the United States, Italy and Spain.

Sequencing was performed with immunoSEQ multiplex PCR; in TCRdb, only in-frame clones are kept and a portion is missing. The sample has just under 350,000 clones, 65% to 85% seen once. CDR1 SGHRS and CDR2 YFSETQ come from the germline V gene. The CDR3 spans 16 residues. V dropped 5 bases and J dropped 0; count of bases not matched to a gene: 9. The chain uses TRBV5-1 and TRBJ2-7; 9 bases agree with TRBD2. The specimen was peripheral blood. This receptor was identified in a man aged 30-40 years with active or convalescent COVID-19. CDR3 region: CASRKTSGSISYEQYF. The CDR3 DNA is TGCGCCAGCAGAAAGACTAGCGGCTCAATCTCCTACGAGCAGTACTTC. Together with reference TRBV5-1 and TRBJ2-7, the CDR3 gives the full variable domain: KAGVTQTPRYLIKTRGQQVTLSCSPISGHRSVSWYQQTPGQGLQFLFEYFSETQRNKGNFPGRFSGRQFSNSRSEMNVSTLELGDSALYLCASRKTSGSISYEQYFGPGTRLTVT.